This T cell receptor (beta chain) was identified in a study of CD8+ T cells in alopecia areata (dated by TCRdb to about 2018). Looking at the study overall: In both human patients and the C3H/HeJ mouse model, the study applied high-throughput TCRbeta sequencing to look at T cell clonal expansion in alopecia areata. Human TCRbeta sequencing covered scalp tissue and sorted CD4+ and CD8+ peripheral blood T cells from patchy and totalis/universalis alopecia areata patients and healthy controls. Clonality in the scalp was compared among normal scalp (n=4), patchy alopecia areata scalp (n=8), and alopecia totalis/universalis scalp (n=8). RNA came from the PAXgene miRNA kit for fixed scalp, the miRNeasy kit for PBMCs, and the RNeasy kit for mouse skin. Amplification of TCRbeta CDR3 regions was done by immunoSEQ multiplex PCR using 35 Vbeta forward primers and 13 Jbeta reverse primers. General study outcomes and caveats: Compared with normal scalp, lesional scalp, particularly in alopecia totalis/universalis, had higher clonality and more expanded CD8+ clones, which suggests antigenic drive. Shared TCR sequences between patients were less evident than in mice, which may be partly attributable to HLA diversity in the patient population. Unlike mouse skin, where gammadelta T cells dominate, normal human skin contains resident alphabeta T cells that get sequenced too, which complicates analysis of the scalp TCR repertoire.

The CDR1 and CDR2 encoded by the germline V gene are SQVTM and ANQGSEA. V is shortened by 7 bases, J by 2 bases, and the region joining them spans 19 bases. The CDR3 spans 15 residues, from the cysteine through the phenylalanine. The kept DNA is CDR3 alone, 45 bases in frame from the first base. Lesional scalp punch biopsies and peripheral blood were obtained from alopecia areata patients. PBMCs were isolated by density centrifugation and stained for CD3, CD4 and CD8, and CD4+ and CD8+ T cells were sorted on a FACSAria. Untreated alopecia areata patients were recruited as part of a multicenter biomarker study. For several biomarker-study patients, blood CD8+ T cells were further sorted into NKG2D-low and NKG2D-high fractions. This clone was found a few times. Its cognate antigen has yet to be identified. Base quality data are lacking; no much larger clone is found one base away. Receptor libraries were prepared by the immunoSEQ multiplex PCR assay. RNA was extracted from all samples and reverse transcribed into cDNA, which served as template for TCR sequencing. SuperScript III was used for first-strand cDNA synthesis, primed with a 2:1 mix of oligo-dT and random hexamers. A synthetic immune receptor repertoire was used to measure amplification bias, and any remaining bias was corrected computationally. The authors' pipeline ran thus. Raw reads were preprocessed to remove errors, and CDR3 was defined according to IMGT conventions as the region from the conserved cysteine to phenylalanine. To get clonality, Shannon entropy was normalized by log2 of the number of productive unique TCRs and the result was subtracted from 1. Scalp TCRbeta sequences were cross-referenced with sorted blood CD4 and CD8 repertoires so that the CD4 or CD8 identity of scalp clones could be inferred. TCRdb limited this immuneACCESS table to in-frame rearrangements with V and J called. A share of clones is missing; checked studies link under half to unresolved V genes, and the rest is unexplained. For V, J and clone size, that table is used; D and trimming come from the DNA. The sample data list 90,000 to 120,000 clones, and about 60% of these were observed just once. The leading ten clones occupy about 23% of the sample.

Sequenced: NKG2D-low CD8+ T cells sorted from blood. The cell subset or site label here, explained by the study, means: sorted CD8+ NKG2D-low blood T cells. The chain uses TRBV29-1 and TRBJ2-3; confidence is insufficient to name the D gene. The sequence derives from a human donor with alopecia areata. The CDR3 sequence is CSEFAQQHYTDTQYF. The sequence in DNA is TGCAGCGAGTTCGCCCAGCAACATTACACAGATACGCAGTATTTT.